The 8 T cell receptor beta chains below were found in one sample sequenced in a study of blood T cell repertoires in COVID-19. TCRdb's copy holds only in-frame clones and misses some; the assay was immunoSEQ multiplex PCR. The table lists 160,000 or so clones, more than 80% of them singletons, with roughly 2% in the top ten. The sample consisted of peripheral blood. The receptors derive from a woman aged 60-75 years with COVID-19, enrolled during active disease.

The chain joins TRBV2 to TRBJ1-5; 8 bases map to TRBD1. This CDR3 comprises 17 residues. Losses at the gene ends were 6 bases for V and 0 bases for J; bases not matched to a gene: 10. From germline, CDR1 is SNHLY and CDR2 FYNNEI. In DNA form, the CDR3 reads TGTGCCAGCAGCCTGGGGACAGGCTTTCATAGCAATCAGCCCCAGCATTTT. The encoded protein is CASSLGTGFHSNQPQHF.

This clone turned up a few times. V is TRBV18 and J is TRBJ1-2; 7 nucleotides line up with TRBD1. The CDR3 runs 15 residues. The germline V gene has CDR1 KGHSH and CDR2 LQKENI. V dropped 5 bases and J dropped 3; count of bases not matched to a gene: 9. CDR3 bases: TGTGCCAGCTCAAAGGGAAGTGGGACAGACTATGGCTACACCTTC. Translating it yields CASSKGSGTDYGYTF.

The CDR3 sequence is CASSGAGGETQYF. CDR3 DNA sequence: TGTGCCAGCAGCGGTGCAGGGGGAGAGACCCAGTACTTC. The genes are TRBV5-4 and TRBJ2-5; 7 positions match TRBD1. The CDR3 is made up of 13 amino acids. Germline-derived CDR1 and CDR2 are SGHNT and YYREEE (reference sequence). Germline trimming cut 4 bases from V and 4 bases from J; bases unmatched to any gene: 4.

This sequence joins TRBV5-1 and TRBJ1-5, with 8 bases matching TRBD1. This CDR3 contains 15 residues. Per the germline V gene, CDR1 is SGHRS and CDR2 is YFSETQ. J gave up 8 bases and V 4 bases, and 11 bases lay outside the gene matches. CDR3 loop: CASSPTGGPGEPQHF. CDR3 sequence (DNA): TGCGCCAGCAGCCCCACAGGGGGTCCCGGGGAGCCCCAGCATTTT. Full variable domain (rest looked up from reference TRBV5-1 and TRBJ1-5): KAGVTQTPRYLIKTRGQQVTLSCSPISGHRSVSWYQQTPGQGLQFLFEYFSETQRNKGNFPGRFSGRQFSNSRSEMNVSTLELGDSALYLCASSPTGGPGEPQHFGDGTRLSIL.

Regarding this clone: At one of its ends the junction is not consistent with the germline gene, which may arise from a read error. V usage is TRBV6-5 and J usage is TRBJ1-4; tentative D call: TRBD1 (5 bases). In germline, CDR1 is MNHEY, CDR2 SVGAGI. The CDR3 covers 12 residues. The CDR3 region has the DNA TGTGCCAGCAGGGGGCCTAAAGAAAAACTGTTTTTT. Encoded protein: CASRGPKEKLFF.

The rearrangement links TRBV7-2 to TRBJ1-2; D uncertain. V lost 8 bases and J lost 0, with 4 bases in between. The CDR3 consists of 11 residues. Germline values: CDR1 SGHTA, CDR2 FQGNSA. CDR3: CASAANYGYTF. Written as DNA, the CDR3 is TGTGCCAGCGCAGCTAACTATGGCTACACCTTC.

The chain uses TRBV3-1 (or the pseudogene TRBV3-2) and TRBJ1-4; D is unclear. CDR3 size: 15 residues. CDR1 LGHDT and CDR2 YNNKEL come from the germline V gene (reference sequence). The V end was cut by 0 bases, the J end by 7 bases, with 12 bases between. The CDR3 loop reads CASSQEAGEGEKLFF. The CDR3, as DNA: TGTGCCAGCAGCCAAGAAGCCGGGGAAGGTGAAAAACTGTTTTTT.

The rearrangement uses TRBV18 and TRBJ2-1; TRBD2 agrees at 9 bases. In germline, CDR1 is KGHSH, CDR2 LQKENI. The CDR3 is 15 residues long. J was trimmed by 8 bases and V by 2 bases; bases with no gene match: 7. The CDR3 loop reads CASSPGTSFEDEQFF. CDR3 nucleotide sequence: TGTGCCAGCTCACCAGGGACTAGCTTCGAAGATGAGCAGTTCTTC.